A selection of T cell receptor beta chains follows, all from one sample in a study of radiotherapy plus CTLA-4 blockade in lung cancer. Sequencing used immunoSEQ multiplex PCR; TCRdb keeps in-frame clones, though not all of them. Of about 45,000 clones listed, 65% to 85% are singletons. The sequenced sample was peripheral blood, obtained from a patient treated with radiotherapy plus ipilimumab. The receptors were sampled from a human donor with non-small cell lung cancer who had stable disease on radiotherapy plus ipilimumab. The CDR3 runs from the conserved cysteine through the conserved F or W. Fields, in order: V gene, CDR3 protein.

TRBV7-2,CASSRGTGPSYEQYF
TRBV7-8,CASSLGGAAEAFF
TRBV7-9,CASTVQGNYGYTF
TRBV7-2,CASSQIGGLAETQYF
TRBV10-2,CASRGEGSNQPQHF
TRBV7-8,CASSLVGGGLSREQYF
TRBV9,CASSAVDSPNYGYTF
TRBV7-9,CASSSMAGTGANVLTF
TRBV28,CASLESETQYF
TRBV29-1,CSVQADGNQPQHF
TRBV30,CASGTGNGYTF
TRBV27,CASIGTVNTEAFF
TRBV7-9,CASSLGAGHTGELFF
TRBV7-2,CASSLVGSTGNEQYF
TRBV13,CASSNQGDVWRGTYEQYF
TRBV5-4,CASSKRSHGKIGYTF
TRBV5-1,CASSLTGRTEAFF
TRBV19,CASSTGRGSNQPQHF
TRBV6-1,CASSEGFEAFF
TRBV7-6,CASSPGQLHNEQFF
TRBV5-6,CASTRGGTGADRFFF
TRBV10-3,CAISETGDGANVLTF
TRBV19,CASNEQGGNTIYF
TRBV5-1,CASSSNPGDRVGGELFF
TRBV10-3,CATEGDSSMAFF
TRBV29-1,CSVEAGSGATDTQYF
TRBV28,CASSQQGAGAFF
TRBV11-3,CASSQGLAGGRGEQFF
TRBV10-3,CATRTGKSGNTIYF
TRBV11-2,CASSLALTGGFYGYTF
TRBV14,CASSQDRATQYF
TRBV18,CASSRQGDTGELFF
TRBV30,CACASSGGAGKTQYF
TRBV7-8,CASSLGLHYQETQYF
TRBV27,CASSSDRWGTNYGYTF
TRBV5-1,CASSIGQGQETQYF
TRBV29-1,CSGGGAGTEAFF
TRBV5-1,CASSTAGGNTIYF
TRBV20-1,CSARVGSGTFF
TRBV7-2,CASSPPGANTGELFF
TRBV6-1,CASRKTGVTEAFF